What follows are 20 T cell receptor beta chains derived from one specimen sequenced in a study of CD8 T cells in ankylosing spondylitis. Each CDR3 protein gets one entry after TCRdb re-called the 5' RACE reads with MiXCR. The table records a few hundred thousand distinct CDR3 sequences, 20% to 25% of them present only once. Sequenced sample: blood, either unsorted or a sorted T cell fraction (not recorded which). The receptors come from a male donor with ankylosing spondylitis or in good health (not recorded which).

The rearrangement joins TRBV4-1 to TRBJ2-1; D possibly uses TRBD1 or TRBD2 (6 bases each). Germline CDR1 MGHRA, CDR2 YSYEKL. V was clipped by 0 bases and J by 8 bases, with 23 bases between them. There are 18 residues in the CDR3. In DNA, the CDR3 is TGCGCCAGCAGCCAAGAGAATTCACTCGGGGGCCCCGGCGATGAGCAGTTCTTC. The encoded protein is CASSQENSLGGPGDEQFF.

This clonotype came up a few times. The chain recombines TRBV6-5 with TRBJ2-1; either TRBD1 or TRBD2 may supply D (5 bases each). V lost 2 bases to trimming and J lost 4 bases, with 12 bases between them. The CDR3 length is 15 residues. Germline V lookup: CDR1 MNHEY, CDR2 SVGAGI. CDR3 in amino acids: CASSYGVGEYNEQFF. The CDR3 DNA reads TGTGCCAGCAGTTACGGTGTAGGGGAGTACAATGAGCAGTTCTTC.

This clonotype was recorded at least ten times. The chain carries TRBV12-3 or TRBV12-4 and TRBJ2-5; the D gene could be TRBD1 or TRBD2 (6 bases each). The CDR3 is 14 residues long. The V gene lost 7 bases and the J gene lost 3 bases, with 15 bases spanning the gap. The DNA of the CDR3 is TGTGCCAGCACCCTCCTGGGGGGCGAAGAGACCCAGTACTTC. Translating it yields CASTLLGGEETQYF.

The table lists this clonotype with a few counts. The chain uses TRBV6-1 and TRBJ2-7; 9 bases are a match to TRBD2. The CDR3 is 14 residues long. The trim removed 2 bases at V and 7 bases at J, leaving 6 bases unmatched. Germline CDR1 is MNHNS and CDR2 is SASEGT. CDR3 residues: CASSEWGLAGEQYF. The CDR3 region has the DNA TGTGCCAGCAGTGAATGGGGACTAGCCGGAGAGCAGTACTTC.

This clonotype was found once. The gene calls are TRBV15 and TRBJ2-1; no firm D call. Germline loops: CDR1 LNHNV, CDR2 YYDKDF (reference sequence). CDR3 length: 14 residues. V shed 3 bases and J shed 4 bases, with 10 bases lying between them. The CDR3 loop is CATSSGDGYNEQFF. CDR3 sequence (DNA): TGTGCCACCAGCAGTGGAGACGGATACAATGAGCAGTTCTTC.

This chain joins TRBV9 and TRBJ2-5; D possibly corresponds to TRBD2 (6 bases). Germline V gene sequence: CDR1 SGDLS, CDR2 YYNGEE. The CDR3 covers 16 residues. V lost 3 bases to trimming and J lost 8 bases, with 23 bases between them. This CDR3 is CASSEYGLETGGTQYF. DNA for the CDR3: TGTGCCAGCAGCGAATATGGACTCGAAACCGGGGGTACCCAGTACTTC.

V gene TRBV29-1 combines with J gene TRBJ2-7; TRBD1 aligns across 7 bases. With 0 bases clipped from V and 2 bases from J, the junction kept 10 bases outside the gene matches. The CDR3 sequence is 16 residues long. The germline V gene encodes CDR1 SQVTM and CDR2 ANQGSEA. This chain's CDR3 is CSVEEPDTGEPYEQYF. CDR3 coding DNA: TGCAGCGTTGAAGAACCTGATACAGGGGAACCCTACGAGCAGTACTTC.

CDR3 sequence (DNA): TGTGCCAGCAGCGTAGTCTGGAGGGGCCGCACAGATACGCAGTATTTT. Amino acid sequence: CASSVVWRGRTDTQYF. The gene calls are TRBV9 and TRBJ2-3; perhaps TRBD2 as D (6 bases). In germline, CDR1 is SGDLS, CDR2 YYNGEE. CDR3 length: 16 amino acids. V was pared by 0 bases and J by 1 base, with 12 bases between.

The chain recombines TRBV12-3 or TRBV12-4 with TRBJ2-2; maybe TRBD1 (6 bases). Between the trimmed V and J ends, which lost 6 bases and 7 bases, there was a span of 21 bases. This CDR3 has 16 amino acids. CDR3: CASSYLGKDSFGELFF. For the CDR3, the DNA is TGTGCCAGCAGCTACTTGGGGAAGGACAGTTTCGGGGAGCTGTTTTTT.

The rearrangement uses TRBV27 and TRBJ2-1; 9 nucleotides agree with TRBD2. V was pared by 6 bases and J by 6 bases, with 12 bases of the junction left unmatched. The germline CDR1 and CDR2 sequences are MNHEY and SMNVEV (reference sequence). The CDR3 has 16 amino acids. The CDR3 region has the DNA TGTGCCAGCAGCACCCCCGGGACTAGCCCTGGCAATGAGCAGTTCTTC. It specifies CASSTPGTSPGNEQFF.

This clonotype was seen ten or more times. The V and J genes are TRBV10-3 and TRBJ2-2; D possibly corresponds to TRBD2 (6 bases). V was cut by 5 bases and J by 5 bases, with 12 bases left in between. Per germline, CDR1 ENHRY and CDR2 SYGVKD. The CDR3 runs 14 residues. CDR3: CAISSSGGTGELFF. CDR3 DNA: TGTGCCATCAGTTCTTCCGGGGGAACCGGGGAGCTGTTTTTT.

This clonotype was observed a handful of times. The CDR3 DNA sequence: TGTGCCAGCAGCATTATGACACCGGGGACCCAGTACTTC. Protein product: CASSIMTPGTQYF. V usage is TRBV7-9 and J usage is TRBJ2-5, with D hard to call. The CDR3 consists of 13 residues. Germline assignment: CDR1 SEHNR and CDR2 FQNEAQ (reference sequence). V was cut by 5 bases and J by 7 bases, with 14 bases left in between. The variable domain in full, completed from reference TRBV7-9 and TRBJ2-5, reads DTGVSQNPRHKITKRGQNVTFRCDPISEHNRLYWYRQTLGQGPEFLTYFQNEAQLEKSRLLSDRFSAERPKGSFSTLEIQRTEQGDSAMYLCASSIMTPGTQYFGPGTRLLVL.

This clonotype was observed a few times. This sequence joins TRBV20-1 and TRBJ2-5; no firm D call. CDR3 size: 15 residues. Trimming stripped 2 bases from V and 5 bases from J, with 18 bases between. CDR1 DFQATT and CDR2 SNEGSKA come from the germline V gene (reference sequence). CDR3 bases: TGCAGTGCTAGAAGGTTGGAGATTAGTGGGGAGACCCAGTACTTC. Amino acids: CSARRLEISGETQYF.

This clonotype was detected a few times. The genes are TRBV6-1 and TRBJ1-2, with a possible D match to TRBD1 (6 bases). This CDR3 has 15 residues. From germline, CDR1 is MNHNS and CDR2 SASEGT. V was shortened by 7 bases and J by 2 bases, with 17 bases between the two germline ends. The chain's CDR3 is CASTLTRTANYGYTF. For the CDR3, the DNA is TGTGCCAGCACCCTCACACGGACAGCAAACTATGGCTACACCTTC.

The rearrangement joins TRBV18 to TRBJ2-7; no clear D gene. With 6 bases removed from V and 5 bases from J, the gap between germline ends came to 20 bases. Germline CDR1 is KGHSH and CDR2 is LQKENI. The CDR3 contains 15 residues. CDR3 residues: CASSNPYHPLNEQYF. The CDR3 nucleotides are TGTGCCAGCTCCAACCCTTACCACCCACTTAACGAGCAGTACTTC. Full variable domain (outside the CDR3, taken from reference TRBV18 and TRBJ2-7): NAGVMQNPRHLVRRRGQEARLRCSPMKGHSHVYWYRQLPEEGLKFMVYLQKENIIDESGMPKERFSAEFPKEGPSILRIQQVVRGDSAAYFCASSNPYHPLNEQYFGPGTRLTVT.

The table lists this clonotype with a few counts. The chain combines TRBV30 with TRBJ2-2; D is unresolved. This CDR3 has 12 amino acids. Trimming pared 1 base from V and 6 bases from J, leaving 6 bases between. Germline assignment: CDR1 GTSNPN and CDR2 SVGIG (reference sequence). The CDR3 loop is CAWSEGSGELFF. Written as DNA, the CDR3 is TGTGCCTGGAGTGAGGGCTCCGGGGAGCTGTTTTTT.

The chain is built from TRBV5-5 and TRBJ2-2, with D unresolved. CDR1 and CDR2 from the germline V gene are SGHKS and YYEKEE (reference sequence). The CDR3 sequence is 10 residues long. Trimming took off 9 bases at V and 6 bases at J, with 6 bases between the two ends. CDR3 in amino acids: CAIDPGELFF. The CDR3 DNA follows: TGTGCCATCGACCCCGGGGAGCTGTTTTTT.

The chain employs TRBV4-1 and TRBJ2-1; a weak D match, TRBD1 (6 bases). There are 16 residues in the CDR3. Germline V gene lookup returns CDR1 MGHRA and CDR2 YSYEKL. The V end was cut by 4 bases, the J end by 3 bases, with 16 bases between. The CDR3 here is CASSREQGTFYNEQFF. In DNA form, the CDR3 reads TGCGCCAGCAGCCGAGAACAGGGAACTTTCTACAATGAGCAGTTCTTC.

This clonotype has just a few counts. V is TRBV12-3 or TRBV12-4 and J is TRBJ1-4, with a tentative D call TRBD1 (5 bases). CDR3 length equals 14 residues. The V gene lost 6 bases and the J gene lost 4 bases, with 12 bases spanning the gap. CDR3 amino acids: CASRRDGRNEKLFF. In DNA form, the CDR3 reads TGTGCCAGCAGGAGGGACGGCCGTAATGAAAAACTGTTTTTT.

The chain joins TRBV6-2 or TRBV6-3 to TRBJ2-5; D unresolved. Trimming cost V 2 bases and J 2 bases, with 15 bases left between them. This CDR3 has 16 amino acids. CDR1 MNHEY and CDR2 SVGEGT come from the germline V gene. CDR3 region: CASSYLTGSLQETQYF. CDR3 DNA sequence: TGTGCCAGCAGTTACCTTACCGGGTCTTTACAAGAGACCCAGTACTTC.